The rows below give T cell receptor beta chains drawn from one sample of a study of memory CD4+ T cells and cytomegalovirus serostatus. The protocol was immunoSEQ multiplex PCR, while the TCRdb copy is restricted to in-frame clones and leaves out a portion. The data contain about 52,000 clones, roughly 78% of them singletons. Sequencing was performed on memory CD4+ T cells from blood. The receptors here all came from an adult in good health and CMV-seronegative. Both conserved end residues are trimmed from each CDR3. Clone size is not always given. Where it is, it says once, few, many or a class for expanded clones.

CDR3aa: ASSPSSGGTDTQY
v_gene: TRBV25-1
j_gene: TRBJ2-3
abundance: .

CDR3aa: ASSEGGLTSYEQY
v_gene: TRBV6-5
j_gene: TRBJ2-7
abundance: .

CDR3aa: ASSLADLGDGYT
v_gene: TRBV7-8
j_gene: TRBJ1-2
abundance: .

CDR3aa: ASSLQDADTQY
v_gene: TRBV5-4
j_gene: TRBJ2-3
abundance: .

CDR3aa: ASSQNTRGSFNEKLF
v_gene: TRBV7-9
j_gene: TRBJ1-4
abundance: .

CDR3aa: ASSFSRSNTEAF
v_gene: TRBV5-1
j_gene: TRBJ1-1
abundance: .

CDR3aa: ASSQLTGAGNTIY
v_gene: TRBV4-3
j_gene: TRBJ1-3
abundance: .

CDR3aa: AWSVTSGVRNTQY
v_gene: TRBV30
j_gene: TRBJ2-3
abundance: .

CDR3aa: ASSDRGTGVGIQY
v_gene: TRBV6-1
j_gene: TRBJ2-4
abundance: .

CDR3aa: ASRVGELF
v_gene: TRBV14
j_gene: TRBJ2-2
abundance: .

CDR3aa: ASSAQSSYNSPLH
v_gene: TRBV9
j_gene: TRBJ1-6
abundance: once

CDR3aa: AISDSGGVFGNTIY
v_gene: TRBV10-3
j_gene: TRBJ1-3
abundance: .

CDR3aa: ASSLEPAWGEAF
v_gene: TRBV7-9
j_gene: TRBJ1-1
abundance: .

CDR3aa: AISASSDQPQH
v_gene: TRBV10-3
j_gene: TRBJ1-5
abundance: .

CDR3aa: ASSHPGGLTETQY
v_gene: TRBV4-2
j_gene: TRBJ2-5
abundance: .

CDR3aa: AWSGSRADTQY
v_gene: TRBV30
j_gene: TRBJ2-3
abundance: .

CDR3aa: ASTPGGGRGYEQY
v_gene: TRBV28
j_gene: TRBJ2-7
abundance: medium-sized

CDR3aa: ASSASRDRVGGYGYT
v_gene: TRBV6-1
j_gene: TRBJ1-2
abundance: .

CDR3aa: ASRDWDGSNYGYT
v_gene: TRBV27
j_gene: TRBJ1-2
abundance: .

CDR3aa: ASSAAGASLNQPQH
v_gene: TRBV6-1
j_gene: TRBJ1-5
abundance: medium-sized

CDR3aa: ASSHGTVSPEAF
v_gene: TRBV14
j_gene: TRBJ1-1
abundance: .

CDR3aa: ASSFGILNTEAF
v_gene: TRBV5-1
j_gene: TRBJ1-1
abundance: .

CDR3aa: ASKDTGLNGYT
v_gene: TRBV19
j_gene: TRBJ1-2
abundance: once

CDR3aa: ASSFPGGNQPQH
v_gene: TRBV7-2
j_gene: TRBJ1-5
abundance: .

CDR3aa: ASSAGRGGRETQY
v_gene: TRBV6-1
j_gene: TRBJ2-5
abundance: once

CDR3aa: ASSEASGGAQY
v_gene: TRBV2
j_gene: TRBJ2-5
abundance: .

CDR3aa: ASSWSGGGTEAF
v_gene: TRBV7-9
j_gene: TRBJ1-1
abundance: few

CDR3aa: AWTWRKGNSPLH
v_gene: TRBV30
j_gene: TRBJ1-6
abundance: .

CDR3aa: ASSSRDSFSDTQY
v_gene: TRBV5-6
j_gene: TRBJ2-3
abundance: once

CDR3aa: ASSFGRYSNQPQH
v_gene: TRBV28
j_gene: TRBJ1-5
abundance: .

CDR3aa: ASSPRGQAYEQY
v_gene: TRBV7-8
j_gene: TRBJ2-7
abundance: .

CDR3aa: ASSSGLNTEAF
v_gene: TRBV5-6
j_gene: TRBJ1-1
abundance: .

CDR3aa: ASSFTGTNGYT
v_gene: TRBV6-5
j_gene: TRBJ1-2
abundance: .

CDR3aa: AIRFELNYGYT
v_gene: TRBV10-3
j_gene: TRBJ1-2
abundance: .

CDR3aa: ASSREGSSYEQY
v_gene: TRBV9
j_gene: TRBJ2-7
abundance: .

CDR3aa: ASRVPGSYNSPLH
v_gene: TRBV25-1
j_gene: TRBJ1-6
abundance: .

CDR3aa: AWARGRQF
v_gene: TRBV30
j_gene: TRBJ2-1
abundance: .

CDR3aa: AWQHRGNYGYT
v_gene: TRBV30
j_gene: TRBJ1-2
abundance: .

CDR3aa: ASSEWSLSYEQY
v_gene: TRBV6-1
j_gene: TRBJ2-7
abundance: .

CDR3aa: ASSLSGVIGLQETQY
v_gene: TRBV13
j_gene: TRBJ2-5
abundance: .

CDR3aa: ASGQGTDTQY
v_gene: TRBV5-1
j_gene: TRBJ2-3
abundance: .

CDR3aa: AISRGEGYQGTDTQY
v_gene: TRBV10-3
j_gene: TRBJ2-3
abundance: .

CDR3aa: ASRGGSDSYEQY
v_gene: TRBV5-4
j_gene: TRBJ2-7
abundance: .

CDR3aa: ASSERVGFTSGANVLT
v_gene: TRBV6-1
j_gene: TRBJ2-6
abundance: .